This paragraph covers one T cell receptor (beta chain) sequence. Its target is unknown. This sample is drawn from a study of lung T cells in sarcoidosis with Löfgren's syndrome. One entry per CDR3 protein results from TCRdb running MiXCR on the reads. Among some 8,000 distinct CDR3 sequences listed, more than 20% were seen once. Findings and caveats of the study: Multiple Löfgren's syndrome patients reportedly shared TRAV12-1 and TRBV2 CDR3 motifs. Löfgren's syndrome patients reportedly showed greatest TRAV12-1 and TRBV2 expansion versus controls. TRAV12-1 preferentially paired with TRBV2, with homologous CDR3s.

The germline gives CDR1 SNHLY, CDR2 FYNNEI. Trimming removed 5 bases at V and 0 bases at J, with 11 bases between. This CDR3 contains 14 residues. The genes are TRBV2 and TRBJ2-7; D possibly corresponds to TRBD1 (6 bases). Sequences were obtained from CD4+ T cells from bronchoalveolar lavage fluid. The sequence came from a human donor with sarcoidosis (Löfgren's syndrome or another form), or a control subject (not recorded which). The CDR3, as DNA: TGTGCCAGCAGTTGGGACATCAACTCCTACGAGCAGTACTTC. Translation: CASSWDINSYEQYF.